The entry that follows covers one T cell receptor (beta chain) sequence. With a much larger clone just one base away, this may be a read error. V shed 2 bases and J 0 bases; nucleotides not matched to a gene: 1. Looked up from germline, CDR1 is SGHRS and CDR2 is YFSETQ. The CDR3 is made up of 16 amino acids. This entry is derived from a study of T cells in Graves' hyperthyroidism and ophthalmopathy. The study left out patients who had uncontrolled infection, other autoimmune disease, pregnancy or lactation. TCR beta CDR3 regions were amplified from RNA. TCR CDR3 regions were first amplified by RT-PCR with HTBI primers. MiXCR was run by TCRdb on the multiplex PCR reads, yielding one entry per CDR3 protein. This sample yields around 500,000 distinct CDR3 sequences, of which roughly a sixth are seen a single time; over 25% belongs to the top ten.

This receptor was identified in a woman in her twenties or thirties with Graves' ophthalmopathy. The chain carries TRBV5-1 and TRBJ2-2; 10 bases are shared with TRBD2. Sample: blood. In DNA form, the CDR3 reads TGCGCCAGCAGCTTCGGACTAGCGGCGAACACCGGGGAGCTGTTTTTT. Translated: CASSFGLAANTGELFF.